The sequence of this T cell receptor beta chain was determined in a study of blood T cell repertoires in COVID-19. Germline V gives CDR1 SEHNR, CDR2 FQNEAQ (reference sequence). The CDR3 runs to 15 residues. V dropped 2 bases and J dropped 1; count of bases not matched to a gene: 1. Sequencing used immunoSEQ multiplex PCR; TCRdb keeps in-frame clones, though not all of them. This sample has some 150,000 clones, with roughly 87% found just once. The chain joins TRBV7-9 to TRBJ1-1; 10 bases agree with TRBD1. The receptor comes from a human donor in a cohort sampled during active COVID-19. The sample comprised peripheral blood. CDR3 DNA: TGTGCCAGCAGCTTACGGGACAGGGGGAACACTGAAGCTTTCTTT. It specifies CASSLRDRGNTEAFF.